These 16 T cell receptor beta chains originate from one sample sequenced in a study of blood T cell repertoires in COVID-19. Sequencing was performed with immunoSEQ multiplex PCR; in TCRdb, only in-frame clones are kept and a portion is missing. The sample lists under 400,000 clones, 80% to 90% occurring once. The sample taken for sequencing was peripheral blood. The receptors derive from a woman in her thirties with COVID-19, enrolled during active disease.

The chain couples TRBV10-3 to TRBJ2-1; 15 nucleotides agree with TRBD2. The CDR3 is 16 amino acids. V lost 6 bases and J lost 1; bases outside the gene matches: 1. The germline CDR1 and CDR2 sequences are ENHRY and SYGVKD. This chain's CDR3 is CAIRGLAGGSYNEQFF. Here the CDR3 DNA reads TGTGCCATCAGAGGACTAGCGGGAGGGTCCTACAATGAGCAGTTCTTC.

The CDR3 region is CASSSSGLTEQFF. The CDR3 nucleotides are TGTGCCAGCAGCTCTAGCGGATTAACAGAGCAGTTCTTC. V usage is TRBV7-3 and J usage is TRBJ2-1; 7 bases align to TRBD2. Germline CDR1 is SGHTA and CDR2 is FQGTGA. This CDR3 spans 13 amino acids. V gave up 4 bases and J gave up 10 bases; unmatched junction bases: 7. The full variable domain, rest sourced from reference TRBV7-3 and TRBJ2-1, is GAGVSQTPSNKVTEKGKYVELRCDPISGHTALYWYRQSLGQGPEFLIYFQGTGAADDSGLPNDRFFAVRPEGSVSTLKIQRTERGDSAVYLCASSSSGLTEQFFGPGTRLTVL.

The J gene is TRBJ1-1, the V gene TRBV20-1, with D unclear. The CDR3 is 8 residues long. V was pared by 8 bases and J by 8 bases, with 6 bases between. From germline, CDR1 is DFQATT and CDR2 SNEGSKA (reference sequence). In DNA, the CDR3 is TGCAGTCCGGGGGAAGCTTTCTTT. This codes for CSPGEAFF.

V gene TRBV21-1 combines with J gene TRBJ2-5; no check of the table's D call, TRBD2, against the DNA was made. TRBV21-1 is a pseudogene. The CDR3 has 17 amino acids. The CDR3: CASSKRALSGPQETQYF. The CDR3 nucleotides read TGTGCCAGCAGCAAACGGGCCCTTAGCGGGCCCCAAGAGACCCAGTACTTC.

CDR3 sequence (DNA): TGCGCCAGCAGTGAACCAGGGTCAACTGGAAACACCATATATTTT. Its protein is CASSEPGSTGNTIYF. V and J are TRBV10-2 and TRBJ1-3; tentative D call: TRBD1 (5 bases). CDR3 length equals 15 residues. Germline V lookup: CDR1 WSHSY, CDR2 SAAADI. Trimming took off 3 bases at V and 2 bases at J, with 11 bases between the two ends.

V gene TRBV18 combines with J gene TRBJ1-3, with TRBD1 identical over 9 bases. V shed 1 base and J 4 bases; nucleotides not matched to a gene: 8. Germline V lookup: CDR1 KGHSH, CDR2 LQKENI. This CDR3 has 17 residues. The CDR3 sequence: CASSPRTGTGLGNTIYF. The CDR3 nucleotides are TGTGCCAGCTCACCACGAACCGGGACAGGGCTAGGAAACACCATATATTTT.

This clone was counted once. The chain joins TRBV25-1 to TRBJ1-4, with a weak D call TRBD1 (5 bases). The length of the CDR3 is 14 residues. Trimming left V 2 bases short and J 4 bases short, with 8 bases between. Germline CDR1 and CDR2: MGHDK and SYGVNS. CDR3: CASSEPGYNEKLFF. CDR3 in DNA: TGTGCCAGCAGTGAACCAGGGTATAATGAAAAACTGTTTTTT.

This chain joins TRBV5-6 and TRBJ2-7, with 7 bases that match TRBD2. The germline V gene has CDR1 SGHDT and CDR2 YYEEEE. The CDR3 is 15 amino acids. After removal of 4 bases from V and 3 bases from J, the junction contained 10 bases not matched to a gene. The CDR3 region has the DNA TGTGCCAGCAGCCCCGCGGGACTAACTATCTACGAGCAGTACTTC. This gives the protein CASSPAGLTIYEQYF.

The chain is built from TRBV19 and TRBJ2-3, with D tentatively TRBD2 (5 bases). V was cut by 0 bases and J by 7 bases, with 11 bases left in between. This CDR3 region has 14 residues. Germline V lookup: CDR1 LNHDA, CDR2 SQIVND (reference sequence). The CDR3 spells CASSIDNDGNTQYF. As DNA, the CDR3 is TGTGCCAGTAGTATAGATAATGACGGGAATACGCAGTATTTT.

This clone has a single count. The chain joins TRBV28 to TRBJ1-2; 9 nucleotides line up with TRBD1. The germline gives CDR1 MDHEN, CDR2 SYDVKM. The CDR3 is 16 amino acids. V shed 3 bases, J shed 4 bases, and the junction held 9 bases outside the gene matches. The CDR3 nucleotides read TGTGCCAGCAGTTTGTGGACAGGGGACGACAGCTATGGCTACACCTTC. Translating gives CASSLWTGDDSYGYTF.

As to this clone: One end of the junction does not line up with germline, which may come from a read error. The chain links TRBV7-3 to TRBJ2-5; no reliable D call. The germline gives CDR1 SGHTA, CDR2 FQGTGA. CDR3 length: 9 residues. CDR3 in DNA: TGCCGGGTGAACGAGACCCAGTACTTC. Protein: CRVNETQYF.

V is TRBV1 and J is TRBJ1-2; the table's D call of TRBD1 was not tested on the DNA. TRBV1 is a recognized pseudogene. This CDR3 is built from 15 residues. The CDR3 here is CTSSQDWGSNYGYTF. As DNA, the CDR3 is TGCACCAGCAGCCAAGATTGGGGCAGTAACTATGGCTACACCTTC.

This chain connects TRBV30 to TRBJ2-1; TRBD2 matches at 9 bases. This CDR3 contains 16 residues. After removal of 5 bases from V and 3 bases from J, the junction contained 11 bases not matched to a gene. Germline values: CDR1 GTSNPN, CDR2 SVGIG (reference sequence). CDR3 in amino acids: CAWERRTSGHYNEQFF. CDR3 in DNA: TGTGCCTGGGAACGACGAACTAGCGGGCACTACAATGAGCAGTTCTTC.

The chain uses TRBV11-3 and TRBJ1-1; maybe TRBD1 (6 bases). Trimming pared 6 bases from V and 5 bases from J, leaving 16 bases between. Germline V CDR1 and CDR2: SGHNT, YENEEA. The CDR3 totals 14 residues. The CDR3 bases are TGTGCCAGCAGGCAAGTGGGCAGGGGAACTGAAGCTTTCTTT. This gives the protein CASRQVGRGTEAFF.

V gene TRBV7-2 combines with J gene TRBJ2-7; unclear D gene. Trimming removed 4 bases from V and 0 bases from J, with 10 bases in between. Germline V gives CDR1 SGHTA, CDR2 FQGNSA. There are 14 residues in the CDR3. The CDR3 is CASSSGFSSYEQYF. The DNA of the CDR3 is TGTGCCAGCAGCTCCGGGTTTAGCTCCTACGAGCAGTACTTC.

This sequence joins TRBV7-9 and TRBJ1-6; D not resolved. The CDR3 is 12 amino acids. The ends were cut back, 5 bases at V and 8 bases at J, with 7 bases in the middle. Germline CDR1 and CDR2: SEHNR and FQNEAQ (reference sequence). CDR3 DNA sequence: TGTGCCAGCAGCCCTCTCTATTCACCCCTCCACTTT. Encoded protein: CASSPLYSPLHF.